One and the same sample provided the 12 T cell receptor beta chains below, sequenced in a study of T cells after yellow fever vaccination. Each CDR3 protein is one row after TCRdb ran MiXCR on the 5' RACE reads. The sample holds 300,000 to 400,000 distinct CDR3 sequences, around 12% seen once. This specimen consisted of CD4+ T cells sorted from PBMCs, obtained 15 days after the yellow fever booster vaccination. The receptors here all came from a man aged 18 to 29 who received the YFV17D yellow fever vaccine.

This clonotype was observed a handful of times. The rearrangement links TRBV5-1 to TRBJ2-1; D is perhaps TRBD1 or TRBD2 (5 bases each). The ends were cut back, 3 bases at V and 4 bases at J, with 11 bases in the middle. The CDR3 consists of 14 residues. Germline V gene lookup returns CDR1 SGHRS and CDR2 YFSETQ. The chain's CDR3 is CASSSGREYNEQFF. The CDR3 nucleotides read TGCGCCAGCAGCTCAGGCAGGGAGTACAATGAGCAGTTCTTC.

The chain uses TRBV7-9 and TRBJ1-1; TRBD1 agrees at 8 bases. Germline CDR1 is SEHNR and CDR2 is FQNEAQ (reference sequence). This CDR3 is built from 16 residues. With 6 bases clipped from V and 2 bases from J, the junction kept 11 bases outside the gene matches. The CDR3 nucleotides read TGTGCCAGCAGAGACCAGACAGGGGCATTTAACACTGAAGCTTTCTTT. It codes for CASRDQTGAFNTEAFF.

V and J are TRBV6-5 and TRBJ2-7, with 11 bases identical to TRBD2. Germline V lookup: CDR1 MNHEY, CDR2 SVGAGI. J lost 3 bases, V lost 6 bases, and 10 bases had no gene match. The CDR3 is 16 amino acids. For the CDR3, the DNA is TGTGCCAGCAGACACTTAGCGGGGGGGCGTAACTACGAGCAGTACGTC. This gives the protein CASRHLAGGRNYEQYV.

This clonotype was seen at least ten times. This CDR3 reads CASSLKGGSYNEQFF. The CDR3 nucleotides are TGTGCCAGCAGCTTAAAGGGGGGGTCCTACAATGAGCAGTTCTTC. The rearrangement uses TRBV7-2 and TRBJ2-1, with a weak D call TRBD2 (7 bases). The CDR3 runs to 15 residues. Germline CDR1 is SGHTA and CDR2 is FQGNSA. The ends were cut back, 2 bases at V and 1 base at J, with 9 bases in the middle.

The chain links TRBV7-2 to TRBJ2-3; D may be TRBD2 (5 bases). Germline V CDR1 and CDR2: SGHTA, FQGNSA. The CDR3 extends over 17 amino acids. V lost 1 base to trimming and J lost 0 bases, with 14 bases between them. Here the CDR3 DNA reads TGTGCCAGCAGCTTAGTGCCGGGGTCGACTAGCACAGATACGCAGTATTTT. It translates to CASSLVPGSTSTDTQYF. Based on the CDR3 plus reference TRBV7-2 and TRBJ2-3, the full variable domain is GAGVSQSPSNKVTEKGKDVELRCDPISGHTALYWYRQSLGQGLEFLIYFQGNSAPDKSGLPSDRFSAERTGGSVSTLTIQRTQQEDSAVYLCASSLVPGSTSTDTQYFGPGTRLTVL.

This clonotype has more than one count but fewer than ten. The chain combines TRBV18 with TRBJ1-1; 11 positions agree with TRBD1. Looked up from germline, CDR1 is KGHSH and CDR2 is LQKENI. This CDR3 contains 15 residues. Germline trimming cut 0 bases from V and 5 bases from J; bases unmatched to any gene: 2. Here the CDR3 reads CASSPPGQGVTEAFF. The CDR3 DNA is TGTGCCAGCTCACCACCGGGACAGGGGGTTACTGAAGCTTTCTTT.

The rearrangement joins TRBV4-3 to TRBJ1-4, with D uncertain. CDR1 and CDR2 (germline): LGHNA, YSLEER. Between the trimmed V and J ends, which lost 4 bases and 8 bases, there was a span of 17 bases. The CDR3 length is 15 residues. CDR3 bases: TGCGCCAGCAGCCGAGATCACTTGGCGGGGGAAAAACTGTTTTTT. Its protein is CASSRDHLAGEKLFF.

This clonotype was observed many times. The chain combines TRBV4-3 with TRBJ2-3; D gene uncertain. The CDR3 totals 15 residues. Per the germline V gene, CDR1 is LGHNA and CDR2 is YSLEER. V dropped 0 bases and J dropped 3 bases, with 10 bases sitting between them. The CDR3 spells CASSQDEWSTDTQYF. The DNA of the CDR3 is TGCGCCAGCAGCCAAGATGAGTGGTCGACAGATACGCAGTATTTT.

Ten or more counts support this clonotype. The chain uses TRBV12-3 or TRBV12-4 and TRBJ2-1; D gene ambiguous. The CDR3 is made up of 15 amino acids. Trimming removed 6 bases from V and 8 bases from J, with 20 bases in between. The CDR3 loop reads CASSQGSQLVHEQFF. The DNA of the CDR3 is TGTGCCAGCAGCCAAGGGTCACAGCTGGTCCATGAGCAGTTCTTC.

This clonotype was seen a few times. This chain joins TRBV11-2 and TRBJ2-5; D may be TRBD1 (7 bases). The CDR3 has 14 amino acids. V was shortened by 3 bases and J by 5 bases, with 13 bases between the two germline ends. From germline, CDR1 is SGHAT and CDR2 FQNNGV. CDR3 DNA: TGTGCCAGCAGCTTCCAGGGGGGTATGGAGACCCAGTACTTC. Translating gives CASSFQGGMETQYF.

The chain employs TRBV7-2 and TRBJ2-5, with 15 bases identical to TRBD2. Germline V gene sequence: CDR1 SGHTA, CDR2 FQGNSA. The CDR3 is made up of 17 amino acids. V trimming: 5 bases; J trimming: 1 base; junction bases outside the gene matches: 5. This CDR3 reads CASSQGLAGGLQETQYF. Written as DNA, the CDR3 is TGTGCCAGCAGCCAGGGACTAGCGGGGGGACTCCAAGAGACCCAGTACTTC.

The V and J genes are TRBV6-2 or TRBV6-3 and TRBJ2-1; the D gene is possibly TRBD1 (6 bases). This CDR3 has 17 amino acids. Trimming stripped 2 bases from V and 2 bases from J, with 16 bases between. Germline V CDR1 and CDR2: MNHEY, SVGEGT. The CDR3 sequence is CASSYRGVDSPYNEQFF. CDR3 bases: TGTGCCAGCAGTTACCGTGGCGTGGACAGCCCCTACAATGAGCAGTTCTTC.